One sample yielded the 23 T cell receptor beta chains listed below, sequenced in a study of cytomegalovirus exposure and HLA in healthy donors. PCR was performed using 60 Vbeta and 13 Jbeta primers. Repertoires were generated with immunoSEQ multiplex PCR, while TCRdb's copy carries only in-frame clones and drops some. Of about 120,000 clones in the sample, roughly three fifths were seen once. Sequenced material: PBMCs. The receptors shown here come from a man aged 35 to 55 in good health and CMV-seropositive.

The CDR3 spells CASSQGLAGRGYF. Here the CDR3 DNA reads TGTGCCAGCAGTCAGGGACTAGCGGGAAGGGGGTACTTC. This rearrangement joins TRBV6-6 to TRBJ2-4, with 13 nucleotides matching TRBD2. The CDR3 is 13 residues long. From germline, CDR1 is MNHNY and CDR2 SVGAGI (reference sequence). The trim removed 5 bases at V and 15 bases at J, leaving 7 bases unmatched.

This clone was recorded only once. This chain joins TRBV4-2 and TRBJ2-4; 9 positions match TRBD1. V lost 3 bases, J lost 6 bases, and 6 bases stayed unmatched. This CDR3 comprises 15 residues. Germline-derived CDR1 and CDR2 are LGHNA and YNFKEQ. Here the CDR3 reads CASSHIQGAGNIQYF. The CDR3 bases are TGTGCCAGCAGCCATATACAGGGGGCTGGAAACATTCAGTACTTC.

The J gene is TRBJ1-2, the V gene TRBV5-1, with 9 nucleotides matching TRBD1. Germline CDR1 reads SGHRS; CDR2 reads YFSETQ. J lost 5 bases, V lost 3 bases, and 5 bases had no gene match. The CDR3 consists of 14 residues. CDR3: CASSSGQGGYGYTF. The CDR3 DNA follows: TGCGCCAGCAGCTCGGGACAGGGAGGGTATGGCTACACCTTC.

This clone was observed a few times. This sequence joins TRBV29-1 and TRBJ2-5, with 9 bases identical to TRBD1. Germline assignment: CDR1 SQVTM and CDR2 ANQGSEA. The CDR3 is 11 amino acids. With 6 bases clipped from V and 6 bases from J, the junction kept 2 bases outside the gene matches. CDR3 sequence (DNA): TGCAGCGTCGGACAGGGGCAGACCCAGTACTTC. It yields the protein CSVGQGQTQYF.

The rearrangement joins TRBV11-1 to TRBJ1-1; a possible D gene is TRBD1 (5 bases). V was trimmed by 0 bases and J by 4 bases, leaving 15 bases between them. The CDR3 consists of 16 residues. Germline CDR1 reads SGHAT; CDR2 reads FQDESV (reference sequence). In DNA, the CDR3 is TGTGCCAGCAGCTTAGCGCAGAAGGGGCTTGGCACTGAAGCTTTCTTT. Translation: CASSLAQKGLGTEAFF.

This clone was observed a single time. The CDR3 is CASTPTELHGYTF. The CDR3 nucleotides read TGTGCCAGCACCCCGACAGAGCTACATGGCTACACCTTC. The genes are TRBV6-5 and TRBJ1-2, with D perhaps matching TRBD1 (5 bases). Germline V gives CDR1 MNHEY, CDR2 SVGAGI. The CDR3 covers 13 residues. Trimming took 7 bases from V and 6 from J, leaving 15 bases between them.

As regards this clone: This specimen includes other DNA sequences encoding the same CDR3. The chain employs TRBV7-9 and TRBJ2-3; possibly TRBD1 for D (6 bases). Germline V gives CDR1 SEHNR, CDR2 FQNEAQ (reference sequence). The CDR3 covers 15 residues. V dropped 2 bases and J dropped 0 bases, with 9 bases sitting between them. CDR3 sequence: CASSLQGTSTDTQYF. The CDR3 DNA follows: TGTGCCAGCAGCTTACAGGGGACAAGCACAGATACGCAGTATTTT.

This chain connects TRBV18 to TRBJ1-4; no definite D call. The V gene's germline CDR1 is KGHSH and CDR2 LQKENI. V was shortened by 1 base and J by 7 bases, with 16 bases between the two germline ends. CDR3 length: 16 residues. CDR3 protein: CASSPRLAGESEKLFF. The CDR3 nucleotides are TGTGCCAGCTCACCACGGTTGGCTGGGGAGAGTGAAAAACTGTTTTTT. The variable domain in full, completed from reference TRBV18 and TRBJ1-4, reads NAGVMQNPRHLVRRRGQEARLRCSPMKGHSHVYWYRQLPEEGLKFMVYLQKENIIDESGMPKERFSAEFPKEGPSILRIQQVVRGDSAAYFCASSPRLAGESEKLFFGSGTQLSVL.

The rearrangement links TRBV6-5 to TRBJ1-3, with unresolved D. V was trimmed by 0 bases and J by 6 bases, leaving 15 bases between them. Germline V lookup: CDR1 MNHEY, CDR2 SVGAGI. This CDR3 comprises 16 residues. CDR3 sequence reads: CASSYSMSGFVNTIYF. In nucleotides, the CDR3 is TGTGCCAGCAGTTACTCGATGTCCGGGTTTGTAAACACCATATATTTT.

This rearrangement joins TRBV7-9 to TRBJ2-7; D is possibly TRBD1 (5 bases). Per the germline V gene, CDR1 is SEHNR and CDR2 is FQNEAQ (reference sequence). Deletions cut 5 bases from V and 2 bases from J, with 10 bases between. This CDR3 spans 13 amino acids. The CDR3 is CASSATVPYEQYF. CDR3 in DNA: TGTGCCAGCAGCGCGACAGTTCCCTACGAGCAGTACTTC.

The chain has TRBV6-6 and TRBJ2-1; D unclear. Trimming took 7 bases from V and 8 from J, leaving 15 bases between them. This CDR3 has 13 amino acids. The germline V gene encodes CDR1 MNHNY and CDR2 SVGAGI (reference sequence). The CDR3 sequence is CASTRLSSYEQFF. CDR3 sequence (DNA): TGTGCCAGCACCCGATTGTCTAGTTATGAGCAGTTCTTC.

This chain links TRBV6-5 with TRBJ2-7; 9 nucleotides line up with TRBD1. The J segment lost 3 bases and the V segment lost 5 bases, leaving 2 bases of the junction unmatched. The CDR3 has 13 residues. Germline CDR1 MNHEY, CDR2 SVGAGI. CDR3 sequence reads: CASSPDRGYEQYF. The CDR3 DNA reads TGTGCCAGCAGTCCGGACAGGGGCTACGAGCAGTACTTC.

This clone was seen more than once but under ten times. The gene calls are TRBV5-1 and TRBJ1-1, with D possibly matching TRBD1 (6 bases). The CDR3 has 14 amino acids. V lost 0 bases to trimming and J lost 8 bases, with 14 bases between them. Germline assignment: CDR1 SGHRS and CDR2 YFSETQ. CDR3 sequence (DNA): TGCGCCAGCAGCTTGGTACAGGGAAGAGGAGAAGCTTTCTTT. Protein sequence: CASSLVQGRGEAFF. Complete variable domain (other parts from reference TRBV5-1 and TRBJ1-1): KAGVTQTPRYLIKTRGQQVTLSCSPISGHRSVSWYQQTPGQGLQFLFEYFSETQRNKGNFPGRFSGRQFSNSRSEMNVSTLELGDSALYLCASSLVQGRGEAFFGQGTRLTVV.

V usage is TRBV5-4 and J usage is TRBJ2-3, with 13 positions matching TRBD2. CDR3 length: 16 amino acids. Germline CDR1 is SGHNT and CDR2 is YYREEE (reference sequence). The trim removed 4 bases at V and 3 bases at J, leaving 5 bases unmatched. The CDR3 reads CASSKRTSGRTDTQYF. The CDR3 region has the DNA TGTGCCAGCAGCAAGCGGACTAGCGGGAGAACAGATACGCAGTATTTT.

A few counts support this clone. V is TRBV28 and J is TRBJ2-2; TRBD2 might be the D (5 bases). V lost 6 bases and J 5 bases, leaving 10 bases between the germline ends. This CDR3 has 13 amino acids. Germline CDR1 and CDR2: MDHEN and SYDVKM. In nucleotides, the CDR3 is TGTGCCAGCAGGCGGACTGTGACCGGGGAGCTGTTTTTT. Its protein product is CASRRTVTGELFF.

This chain joins TRBV5-1 and TRBJ2-7; TRBD1 aligns across 7 bases. The CDR3 runs to 14 residues. Trimming cost V 4 bases and J 3 bases; bases outside gene matches: 7. In germline, CDR1 is SGHRS, CDR2 YFSETQ. CDR3 nucleotides: TGCGCCAGCAGCCCGGGACAGCATATCTACGAGCAGTACTTC. It translates to CASSPGQHIYEQYF.

The chain links TRBV7-3 to TRBJ2-3; D gene ambiguous. The CDR3 loop spans 12 amino acids. Per the germline V gene, CDR1 is SGHTA and CDR2 is FQGTGA. Trimming shortened V by 5 bases and J by 2 bases, and 5 bases separated the two germline ends. CDR3 protein: CASSLYTDTQYF. The CDR3, as DNA: TGTGCCAGCAGCCTTTACACAGATACGCAGTATTTT. Based on the CDR3 plus reference TRBV7-3 and TRBJ2-3, the full variable domain is GAGVSQTPSNKVTEKGKYVELRCDPISGHTALYWYRQSLGQGPEFLIYFQGTGAADDSGLPNDRFFAVRPEGSVSTLKIQRTERGDSAVYLCASSLYTDTQYFGPGTRLTVL.

The gene calls are TRBV5-1 and TRBJ1-1, with TRBD1 as a possible D gene (5 bases). Trimming stripped 4 bases from V and 8 bases from J, with 18 bases between. This CDR3 is built from 14 residues. Per germline, CDR1 SGHRS and CDR2 YFSETQ. CDR3 protein: CASSPGPGGLEAFF. The CDR3 DNA is TGCGCCAGCAGCCCGGGACCAGGAGGGCTAGAAGCTTTCTTT.

In its sample, this clone was seen a few times. The chain couples TRBV6-1 to TRBJ1-4; D gene unclear. Trimming removed 6 bases at V and 8 bases at J, with 16 bases between. This CDR3 is 14 amino acids long. Germline V gives CDR1 MNHNS, CDR2 SASEGT. Here the CDR3 reads CASRPGRDTEKLFF. CDR3 bases: TGTGCCAGCAGGCCCGGTCGAGACACCGAAAAACTGTTTTTT.

The rearrangement uses TRBV6-5 and TRBJ2-7; D gene uncertain. The CDR3 is 14 residues long. Germline values: CDR1 MNHEY, CDR2 SVGAGI. Deletions cut 0 bases from V and 0 bases from J, with 6 bases between. This chain's CDR3 is CASSYSASSYEQYF. CDR3 coding DNA: TGTGCCAGCAGTTACTCGGCCTCCTCCTACGAGCAGTACTTC.

J is TRBJ2-1 and V is TRBV7-9; the match to TRBD2 covers 7 bases. V was clipped by 2 bases and J by 8 bases; unmatched bases: 3. The CDR3 contains 13 residues. The germline V gene has CDR1 SEHNR and CDR2 FQNEAQ (reference sequence). This CDR3 is CASSLREADEQFF. CDR3 nucleotide sequence: TGTGCCAGCAGCTTACGGGAGGCTGATGAGCAGTTCTTC. Supplemented by reference TRBV7-9 and TRBJ2-1, the full variable domain reads DTGVSQNPRHKITKRGQNVTFRCDPISEHNRLYWYRQTLGQGPEFLTYFQNEAQLEKSRLLSDRFSAERPKGSFSTLEIQRTEQGDSAMYLCASSLREADEQFFGPGTRLTVL.

The chain joins TRBV11-2 to TRBJ2-5, with 11 bases aligning to TRBD2. The CDR3 totals 17 residues. From germline, CDR1 is SGHAT and CDR2 FQNNGV. The V gene end was trimmed by 1 base and the J gene end by 4 bases; junction bases not matched to a gene: 8. The CDR3 DNA reads TGTGCCAGCAGCTTAGCCCGAATAGCGGGGGGGGGAGAGACCCAGTACTTC. As protein: CASSLARIAGGGETQYF.

The rearrangement uses TRBV5-8 and TRBJ2-5; 9 bases fit TRBD2. The CDR3 sequence is 14 residues long. CDR1 and CDR2 from the germline V gene are SGHTS and YDEGEE. V lost 4 bases, J lost 5 bases, and 6 bases stayed unmatched. CDR3 sequence: CASSQGLAQETQYF. CDR3 bases: TGTGCCAGCAGCCAGGGACTAGCCCAGGAGACCCAGTACTTC. Full variable domain (remainder filled in from reference TRBV5-8 and TRBJ2-5): EAGVTQSPTHLIKTRGQQATLRCSPISGHTSVYWYQQALGLGLQFLLWYDEGEERNRGNFPPRFSGRQFPNYSSELNVNALELEDSALYLCASSQGLAQETQYFGPGTRLLVL.